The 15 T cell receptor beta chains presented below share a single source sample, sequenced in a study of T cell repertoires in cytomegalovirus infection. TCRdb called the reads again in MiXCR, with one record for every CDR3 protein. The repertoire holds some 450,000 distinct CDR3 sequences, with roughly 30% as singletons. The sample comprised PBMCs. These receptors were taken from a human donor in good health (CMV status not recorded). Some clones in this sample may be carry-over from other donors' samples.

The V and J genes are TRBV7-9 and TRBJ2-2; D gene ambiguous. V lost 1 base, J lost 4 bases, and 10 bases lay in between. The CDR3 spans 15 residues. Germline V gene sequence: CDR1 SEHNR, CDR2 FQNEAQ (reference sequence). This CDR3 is CASSLVGLATGELFF. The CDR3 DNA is TGTGCCAGCAGCTTAGTGGGGTTGGCCACCGGGGAGCTGTTTTTT. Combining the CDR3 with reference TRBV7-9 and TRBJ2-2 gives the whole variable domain DTGVSQNPRHKITKRGQNVTFRCDPISEHNRLYWYRQTLGQGPEFLTYFQNEAQLEKSRLLSDRFSAERPKGSFSTLEIQRTEQGDSAMYLCASSLVGLATGELFFGEGSRLTVL.

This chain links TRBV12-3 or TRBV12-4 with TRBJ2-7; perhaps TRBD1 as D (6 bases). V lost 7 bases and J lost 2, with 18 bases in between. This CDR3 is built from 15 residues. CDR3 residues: CASTPGQGPTYEQYF. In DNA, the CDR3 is TGTGCCAGCACCCCCGGGCAGGGGCCAACCTACGAGCAGTACTTC.

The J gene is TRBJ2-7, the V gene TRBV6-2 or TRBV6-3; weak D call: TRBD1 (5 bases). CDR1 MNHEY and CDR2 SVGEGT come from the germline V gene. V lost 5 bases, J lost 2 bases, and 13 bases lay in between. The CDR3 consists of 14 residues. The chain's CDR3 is CASSQTEGPYEQYF. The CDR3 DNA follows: TGTGCCAGCAGTCAGACAGAAGGGCCCTACGAGCAGTACTTC.

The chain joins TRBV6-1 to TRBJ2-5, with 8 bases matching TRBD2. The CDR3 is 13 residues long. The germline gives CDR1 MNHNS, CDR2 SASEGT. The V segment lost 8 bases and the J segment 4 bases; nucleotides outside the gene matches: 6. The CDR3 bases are TGTGCCAGCCGCGGGGGGCCTGGAGAGACCCAGTACTTC. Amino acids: CASRGGPGETQYF.

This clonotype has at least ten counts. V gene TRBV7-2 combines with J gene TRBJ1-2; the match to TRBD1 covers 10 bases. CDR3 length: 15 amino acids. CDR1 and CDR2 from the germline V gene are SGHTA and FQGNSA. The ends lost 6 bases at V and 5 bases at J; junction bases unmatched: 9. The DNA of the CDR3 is TGTGCCAGCAGTCCACCGGGACAGGGGCATTATGGCTACACCTTC. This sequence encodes CASSPPGQGHYGYTF.

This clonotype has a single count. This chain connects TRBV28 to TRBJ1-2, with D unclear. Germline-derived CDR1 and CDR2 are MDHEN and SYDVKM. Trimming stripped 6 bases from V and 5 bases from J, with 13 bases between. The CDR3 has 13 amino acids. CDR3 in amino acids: CASRAEGLYGYTF. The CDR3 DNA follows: TGTGCCAGCAGGGCCGAAGGACTTTATGGCTACACCTTC.

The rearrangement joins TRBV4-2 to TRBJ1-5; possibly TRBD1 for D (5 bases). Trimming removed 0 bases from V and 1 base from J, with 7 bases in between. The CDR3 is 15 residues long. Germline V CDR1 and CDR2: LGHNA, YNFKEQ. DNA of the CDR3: TGTGCCAGCAGCCAAGAGCGGGGGAGCAATCAGCCCCAGCATTTT. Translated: CASSQERGSNQPQHF.

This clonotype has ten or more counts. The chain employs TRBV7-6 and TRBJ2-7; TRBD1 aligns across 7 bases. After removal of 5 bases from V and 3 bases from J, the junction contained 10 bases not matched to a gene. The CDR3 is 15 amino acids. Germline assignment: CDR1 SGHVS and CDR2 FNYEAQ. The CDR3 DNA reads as TGTGCCAGCAGCCCAGGACAGGCGACAGGCTACGAGCAGTACTTC. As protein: CASSPGQATGYEQYF.

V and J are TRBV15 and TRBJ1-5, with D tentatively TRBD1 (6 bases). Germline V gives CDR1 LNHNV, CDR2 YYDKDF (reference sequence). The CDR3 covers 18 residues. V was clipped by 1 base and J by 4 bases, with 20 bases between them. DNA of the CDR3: TGTGCCACCAGCAGAGGGGCGCGGGGGCCGGAAGATAATCAGCCCCAGCATTTT. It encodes CATSRGARGPEDNQPQHF.

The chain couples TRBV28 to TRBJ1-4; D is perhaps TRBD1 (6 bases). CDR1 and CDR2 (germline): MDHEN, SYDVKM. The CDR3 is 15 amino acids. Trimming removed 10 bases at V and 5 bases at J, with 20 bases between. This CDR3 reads CATLFPGHPNEKLFF. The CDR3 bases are TGTGCCACCCTTTTCCCGGGACACCCGAATGAAAAACTGTTTTTT.

CDR3 protein: CASSAPGGGAHQPQHF. In DNA form, the CDR3 reads TGTGCCAGTAGTGCACCGGGCGGAGGGGCCCATCAGCCCCAGCATTTT. The gene calls are TRBV19 and TRBJ1-5; maybe TRBD1 (5 bases). Looked up from germline, CDR1 is LNHDA and CDR2 is SQIVND (reference sequence). The CDR3 has 16 residues. Trimming shortened V by 5 bases and J by 5 bases, and 19 bases separated the two germline ends. The complete variable domain, with remaining parts taken from reference TRBV19 and TRBJ1-5, reads DGGITQSPKYLFRKEGQNVTLSCEQNLNHDAMYWYRQDPGQGLRLIYYSQIVNDFQKGDIAEGYSVSREKKESFPLTVTSAQKNPTAFYLCASSAPGGGAHQPQHFGDGTRLSIL.

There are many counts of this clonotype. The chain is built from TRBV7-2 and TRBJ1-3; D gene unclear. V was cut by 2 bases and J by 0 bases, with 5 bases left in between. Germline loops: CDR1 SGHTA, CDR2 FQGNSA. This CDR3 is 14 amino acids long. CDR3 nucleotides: TGTGCCAGCAGCTTAATGATCTCTGGAAACACCATATATTTT. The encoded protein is CASSLMISGNTIYF.

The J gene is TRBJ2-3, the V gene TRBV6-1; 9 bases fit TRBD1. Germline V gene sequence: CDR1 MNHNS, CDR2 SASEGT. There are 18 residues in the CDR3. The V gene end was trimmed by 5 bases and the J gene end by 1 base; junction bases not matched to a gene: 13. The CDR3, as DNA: TGTGCCAGCAGTTATCTCCTCCGACAGGGGGTTCGCACAGATACGCAGTATTTT. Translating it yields CASSYLLRQGVRTDTQYF.

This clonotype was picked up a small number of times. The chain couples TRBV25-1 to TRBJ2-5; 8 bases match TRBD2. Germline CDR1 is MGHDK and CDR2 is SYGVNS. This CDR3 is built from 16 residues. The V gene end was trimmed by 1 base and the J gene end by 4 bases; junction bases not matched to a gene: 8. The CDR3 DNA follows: TGTGCCAGCAGTGAATGGCGGGGGGCGCTCCCAGAGACCCAGTACTTC. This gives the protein CASSEWRGALPETQYF.

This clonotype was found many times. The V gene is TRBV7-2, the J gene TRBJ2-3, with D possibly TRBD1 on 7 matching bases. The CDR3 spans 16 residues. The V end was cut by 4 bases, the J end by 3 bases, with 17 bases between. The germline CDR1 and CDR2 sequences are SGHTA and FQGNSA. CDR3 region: CASSSGQRRGTDTQYF. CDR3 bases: TGTGCCAGCAGCTCGGGACAGCGCCGGGGGACAGATACGCAGTATTTT. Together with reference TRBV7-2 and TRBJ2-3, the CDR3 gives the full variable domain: GAGVSQSPSNKVTEKGKDVELRCDPISGHTALYWYRQSLGQGLEFLIYFQGNSAPDKSGLPSDRFSAERTGGSVSTLTIQRTQQEDSAVYLCASSSGQRRGTDTQYFGPGTRLTVL.